Sequencing of this TCR beta chain was carried out in a study of blood T cell repertoires in COVID-19. Study information: There were acute and convalescent COVID-19 samples, and they came from the United States, Italy and Spain.

V gave up 7 bases and J gave up 7 bases; unmatched junction bases: 9. The CDR3 spans 15 residues. CDR1 is MNHNY and CDR2 is SVGAGI in the germline V gene (reference sequence). In the authors' methods: Reference gene primer amplification gave nucleated cell count estimates. Libraries were prepared by immunoSEQ multiplex PCR; TCRdb keeps only in-frame clonotypes and omits some of them. The DNA gave D and trimming, while V, J and clone size come from that table. The sample lists 110,000 or so clones; 85% were seen once. The sample was peripheral blood. J is TRBJ1-4 and V is TRBV6-6; 10 nucleotides line up with TRBD1. This sequence was found in a human donor in a cohort sampled during active COVID-19. The CDR3 loop reads CASIDPGTGVEKLFF. CDR3 bases: TGTGCCAGCATCGACCCCGGGACAGGGGTTGAAAAACTGTTTTTT.